The 21 T cell receptor beta chains below come from one sample, sequenced in a study of shared clonotypes between healthy human individuals. TCRdb's copy holds only in-frame clones and misses some; the assay was immunoSEQ multiplex PCR. The table lists over a million clones, about four fifths of them singletons, with under 0.6% in the top ten. Sequenced: memory CD4+ T cells from PBMCs. Sample subset: CD45RA-negative fraction. All receptors derive from a man younger than 35 in good health. Some clones in this sample may be carry-over from other donors' samples.

The chain employs TRBV4-2 and TRBJ2-7; weak D call: TRBD2 (6 bases). From germline, CDR1 is LGHNA and CDR2 YNFKEQ. This CDR3 has 17 amino acids. With 0 bases removed from V and 2 bases from J, the gap between germline ends came to 17 bases. In nucleotides, the CDR3 is TGTGCCAGCAGCCAAGATGGGGGGACCCCAAAAGCCTACGAGCAGTACTTC. Translated: CASSQDGGTPKAYEQYF.

The chain employs TRBV15 and TRBJ2-1; 9 bases align to TRBD1. The CDR3 loop spans 15 amino acids. Germline V gives CDR1 LNHNV, CDR2 YYDKDF (reference sequence). Germline trimming cut 2 bases from V and 16 bases from J; bases unmatched to any gene: 15. Here the CDR3 DNA reads TGTGCCACCAGCAGACCACGCGGGGTCGGGACAGGGAAATTCTTC. As protein: CATSRPRGVGTGKFF.

J is TRBJ2-5 and V is TRBV19; D is uncertain. Per germline, CDR1 LNHDA and CDR2 SQIVND (reference sequence). This CDR3 spans 14 amino acids. Trimming stripped 4 bases from V and 3 bases from J, with 12 bases between. CDR3 in amino acids: CASSTRIAEETQYF. CDR3 DNA sequence: TGTGCCAGTAGTACCCGGATAGCAGAAGAGACCCAGTACTTC. Full variable domain (outside the CDR3, taken from reference TRBV19 and TRBJ2-5): DGGITQSPKYLFRKEGQNVTLSCEQNLNHDAMYWYRQDPGQGLRLIYYSQIVNDFQKGDIAEGYSVSREKKESFPLTVTSAQKNPTAFYLCASSTRIAEETQYFGPGTRLLVL.

The rearrangement joins TRBV4-2 to TRBJ2-3; 7 nucleotides align to TRBD2. V dropped 4 bases and J dropped 5; count of bases not matched to a gene: 12. The germline V gene encodes CDR1 LGHNA and CDR2 YNFKEQ. This CDR3 is 16 amino acids long. The CDR3 spells CASSPLTAGAGDTQYF. The CDR3 coding sequence is TGTGCCAGCAGCCCCCTAACGGCGGGAGCGGGAGATACGCAGTATTTT.

About this clone itself: Other DNA sequences in the same sample also yield this CDR3. The chain has TRBV6-5 and TRBJ1-1, with D tentatively TRBD1 (5 bases). This CDR3 contains 13 residues. The V and J ends lost 6 bases and 3 bases respectively, with 11 bases between them. CDR1 and CDR2 (germline): MNHEY, SVGAGI. Written as DNA, the CDR3 is TGTGCCAGCAGATGGGGGAGGGACACTGAAGCTTTCTTT. Its protein product is CASRWGRDTEAFF.

The rearrangement joins TRBV6-5 to TRBJ1-4; 7 positions agree with TRBD1. This CDR3 comprises 14 residues. Germline assignment: CDR1 MNHEY and CDR2 SVGAGI. The ends lost 6 bases at V and 5 bases at J; junction bases unmatched: 6. CDR3 region: CASSRDRENEKLFF. The CDR3 DNA sequence: TGTGCCAGCAGCCGCGACAGGGAAAATGAAAAACTGTTTTTT.

The chain is built from TRBV18 and TRBJ2-7; D is unresolved. CDR1 is KGHSH and CDR2 is LQKENI in the germline V gene. The germline V and J ends were trimmed by 1 base and 3 bases, with 10 bases remaining between them. This CDR3 region has 14 residues. The CDR3 nucleotides read TGTGCCAGCTCACCACTAGCCGGATTCTACGAGCAGTACTTC. Amino acid sequence: CASSPLAGFYEQYF.

As to this clone: The sample contains more than one DNA sequence encoding this CDR3. The V call is TRBV18, the J call TRBJ2-5, with TRBD2 matching 7 bases. The CDR3 has 13 residues. The J segment lost 4 bases and the V segment lost 3 bases, leaving 2 bases of the junction unmatched. Germline assignment: CDR1 KGHSH and CDR2 LQKENI. CDR3 loop: CASSPPGGETQYF. CDR3 coding DNA: TGTGCCAGCTCACCCCCGGGGGGAGAGACCCAGTACTTC.

The V and J genes are TRBV7-2 and TRBJ2-2, with TRBD2 identical over 11 bases. The V gene's germline CDR1 is SGHTA and CDR2 FQGNSA. Trimming took 5 bases from V and 5 from J; bases not matched to a gene: 7. The CDR3 is made up of 16 amino acids. CDR3 nucleotide sequence: TGTGCCAGCAGCCTAACGTTAGCGGGAGGGACCGGGGAGCTGTTTTTT. Protein product: CASSLTLAGGTGELFF. Looking up the rest from reference TRBV7-2 and TRBJ2-2 gives the full variable domain: GAGVSQSPSNKVTEKGKDVELRCDPISGHTALYWYRQSLGQGLEFLIYFQGNSAPDKSGLPSDRFSAERTGGSVSTLTIQRTQQEDSAVYLCASSLTLAGGTGELFFGEGSRLTVL.

The J gene is TRBJ2-5, the V gene TRBV7-7, with 8 bases fitting TRBD2. After removal of 2 bases from V and 5 bases from J, the junction contained 4 bases not matched to a gene. CDR3 size: 14 residues. Germline assignment: CDR1 SSHAT and CDR2 FNYEAQ (reference sequence). Here the CDR3 reads CASSLRLARETQYF. Written as DNA, the CDR3 is TGTGCCAGCAGCTTACGACTAGCGAGGGAGACCCAGTACTTC. Variable domain in full (rest from reference TRBV7-7 and TRBJ2-5): GAGVSQSPRYKVTKRGQDVTLRCDPISSHATLYWYQQALGQGPEFLTYFNYEAQPDKSGLPSDRFSAERPEGSISTLTIQRTEQRDSAMYRCASSLRLARETQYFGPGTRLLVL.

The chain uses TRBV6-5 and TRBJ2-7; TRBD1 aligns across 7 bases. CDR3 length: 15 residues. The V gene's germline CDR1 is MNHEY and CDR2 SVGAGI. V lost 2 bases, J lost 0 bases, and 4 bases stayed unmatched. The CDR3 DNA reads as TGTGCCAGCAGTTACGTGACAGGGAACTCCTACGAGCAGTACTTC. Encoded protein: CASSYVTGNSYEQYF.

The chain couples TRBV11-2 to TRBJ1-1; 9 bases align to TRBD1. In germline, CDR1 is SGHAT, CDR2 FQNNGV. V lost 1 base, J lost 1 base, and 7 bases stayed unmatched. The CDR3 totals 17 residues. CDR3 bases: TGTGCCAGCAGCTTAGGAGACAGGGGGGTAAGGAACACTGAAGCTTTCTTT. It translates to CASSLGDRGVRNTEAFF. Full variable domain (remainder filled in from reference TRBV11-2 and TRBJ1-1): EAGVAQSPRYKIIEKRQSVAFWCNPISGHATLYWYQQILGQGPKLLIQFQNNGVVDDSQLPKDRFSAERLKGVDSTLKIQPAKLEDSAVYLCASSLGDRGVRNTEAFFGQGTRLTVV.

The J gene is TRBJ1-1, the V gene TRBV9; 10 bases are shared with TRBD1. The length of the CDR3 is 17 residues. The V gene end was trimmed by 3 bases and the J gene end by 6 bases; junction bases not matched to a gene: 14. The germline gives CDR1 SGDLS, CDR2 YYNGEE. CDR3 sequence: CASSGGTGASGWSEAFF. The CDR3 nucleotides read TGTGCCAGCAGCGGAGGGACAGGGGCATCGGGGTGGTCTGAAGCTTTCTTT.

The rearrangement joins TRBV10-3 to TRBJ1-5, with TRBD1 matching over 8 bases. This CDR3 is built from 14 residues. Trimming at V came to 8 bases and at J to 2 bases, leaving 5 bases not matched to a gene. Germline values: CDR1 ENHRY, CDR2 SYGVKD. The CDR3 sequence is CAIQADRGNQPQHF. Written as DNA, the CDR3 is TGTGCCATCCAGGCGGACAGGGGCAATCAGCCCCAGCATTTT.

This sequence joins TRBV7-9 and TRBJ1-4; D unresolved. V was trimmed by 5 bases and J by 6 bases, leaving 16 bases between them. The CDR3 runs to 15 residues. The germline gives CDR1 SEHNR, CDR2 FQNEAQ (reference sequence). The CDR3 region is CASSPISGSYEKLFF. As DNA, the CDR3 is TGTGCCAGCAGCCCAATCAGCGGGTCGTATGAAAAACTGTTTTTT.

The rearrangement links TRBV5-1 to TRBJ1-3; D perhaps matches TRBD1 (5 bases). CDR3 length: 16 residues. Germline V gene lookup returns CDR1 SGHRS and CDR2 YFSETQ. V was pared by 1 base and J by 0 bases, with 11 bases between. The CDR3 sequence is CASSLSGRFSGNTIYF. CDR3 nucleotides: TGCGCCAGCAGCTTGTCGGGACGGTTCTCTGGAAACACCATATATTTT.

The chain links TRBV4-3 to TRBJ2-4; D possibly corresponds to TRBD1 (6 bases). The CDR3 is 16 amino acids. Trimming removed 0 bases at V and 7 bases at J, with 16 bases between. Germline CDR1 reads LGHNA; CDR2 reads YSLEER. CDR3 sequence (DNA): TGCGCCAGCAGCCAAGACTATGGACAGCGCCGGAACATTCAGTACTTC. It is translated as CASSQDYGQRRNIQYF.

The rearrangement joins TRBV5-1 to TRBJ2-1; maybe TRBD1 (5 bases). The germline CDR1 and CDR2 sequences are SGHRS and YFSETQ. Between the trimmed V and J ends, which lost 5 bases and 9 bases, there was a span of 24 bases. The CDR3 is 16 residues long. The CDR3 DNA is TGCGCCAGCAGAAAAGGGGCGGATGTCTCGCAGGGTGAGCAGTTCTTC. Residues: CASRKGADVSQGEQFF. The whole variable domain, filled in from reference TRBV5-1 and TRBJ2-1, reads KAGVTQTPRYLIKTRGQQVTLSCSPISGHRSVSWYQQTPGQGLQFLFEYFSETQRNKGNFPGRFSGRQFSNSRSEMNVSTLELGDSALYLCASRKGADVSQGEQFFGPGTRLTVL.

The rearrangement joins TRBV9 to TRBJ2-3; no clear D. Trimming removed 1 base from V and 1 base from J, with 7 bases in between. The CDR3 has 14 residues. The germline V gene has CDR1 SGDLS and CDR2 YYNGEE. Here the CDR3 reads CASSVLGGTDTQYF. The CDR3 DNA is TGTGCCAGCAGCGTACTTGGGGGCACAGATACGCAGTATTTT. The entire variable domain, with the rest obtained from reference TRBV9 and TRBJ2-3, is as follows: DSGVTQTPKHLITATGQRVTLRCSPRSGDLSVYWYQQSLDQGLQFLIQYYNGEERAKGNILERFSAQQFPDLHSELNLSSLELGDSALYFCASSVLGGTDTQYFGPGTRLTVL.

This clone was counted between two and nine times. This sequence joins TRBV7-6 and TRBJ1-1; D call uncertain. Trimming shortened V by 5 bases and J by 5 bases, and 12 bases separated the two germline ends. Germline V gene lookup returns CDR1 SGHVS and CDR2 FNYEAQ. The CDR3 loop spans 13 amino acids. CDR3 region: CASSATGWTEAFF. In nucleotides, the CDR3 is TGTGCCAGCAGCGCGACTGGTTGGACTGAAGCTTTCTTT.

The chain joins TRBV5-1 to TRBJ2-7, with D possibly TRBD2 on 5 matching bases. This CDR3 comprises 16 residues. The germline V gene encodes CDR1 SGHRS and CDR2 YFSETQ. V lost 4 bases, J lost 0 bases, and 17 bases lay in between. The CDR3 loop is CASSPGGGTYSYEQYF. CDR3 nucleotide sequence: TGCGCCAGCAGCCCAGGAGGTGGAACATACTCCTACGAGCAGTACTTC.